This T cell receptor beta chain was captured in a study of neurological immune-mediated disorders. The CDR3 is 12 amino acids. The germline CDR1 and CDR2 sequences are SQVTM and ANQGSEA. V lost 4 bases and J lost 5, with 11 bases in between. Per sequencing run, 15-18 subjects together gave over 170 million TCR-beta sequences. MiXCR, applied by TCRdb to the 5' RACE reads, yields one record per CDR3 protein. The data contain tens of thousands of distinct CDR3 sequences, 2% to 2.5% of them singletons. In this sample, this clonotype turned up many times. The source is a man aged 50-60 years with multiple sclerosis. Sequencing input: PBMCs. The genes are TRBV29-1 and TRBJ2-5; D possibly corresponds to TRBD2 (5 bases). The CDR3 reads CSVGGLGETQYF. The CDR3 DNA follows: TGCAGCGTTGGAGGGCTCGGGGAGACCCAGTACTTC.